This TCR beta chain emerged from a study of T cell responses to AZD1222 COVID-19 vaccine. Method: immunoSEQ multiplex PCR; TCRdb's copy keeps in-frame clones and lacks some. The sample holds about 68,000 clones; 86% are singletons and the top ten take less than 3%. The V and J ends lost 0 bases and 6 bases respectively, with 7 bases between them. Germline CDR1 SQVTM, CDR2 ANQGSEA. The CDR3 has 12 amino acids. The TCR sequence derives from an adult in good health. This rearrangement joins TRBV29-1 to TRBJ2-3; D call uncertain. The sequencing here drew on peripheral blood, taken on day 0 of AZD1222 vaccination. CDR3 sequence: CSVEDISDTQYF. The CDR3 DNA sequence: TGCAGCGTTGAAGACATATCCGATACGCAGTATTTT.